These 30 T cell receptor beta chains share one sample of origin, sequenced in a study of PD-1 blockade in classical Hodgkin lymphoma. Clones were sequenced by immunoSEQ multiplex PCR, and TCRdb holds only the in-frame ones, with some missing. Here the sample spans roughly 92,000 clones, 92% being singletons. Brentuximab vedotin exposure varied, and every patient relapsed after autologous stem cell transplantation. The sequencing here drew on peripheral blood mononuclear cells (PBMCs), taken at baseline. The receptors were sampled from a human donor with classical Hodgkin lymphoma.

The rearrangement joins TRBV9 to TRBJ2-2; TRBD2 matches 9 bases. CDR1 and CDR2 (germline): SGDLS, YYNGEE. The ends lost 5 bases at V and 6 bases at J; junction bases unmatched: 5. The CDR3 covers 14 residues. CDR3 sequence reads: CASRAGGFAGELFF. The CDR3 coding sequence is TGTGCCAGCAGAGCGGGGGGTTTCGCCGGGGAGCTGTTTTTT. The full variable domain, with the rest looked up from reference TRBV9 and TRBJ2-2, is DSGVTQTPKHLITATGQRVTLRCSPRSGDLSVYWYQQSLDQGLQFLIQYYNGEERAKGNILERFSAQQFPDLHSELNLSSLELGDSALYFCASRAGGFAGELFFGEGSRLTVL.

In this sample, this clone turned up once. The chain carries TRBV7-2 and TRBJ2-2, with a tentative D call TRBD2 (6 bases). In germline, CDR1 is SGHTA, CDR2 FQGNSA. The CDR3 loop spans 16 amino acids. V was clipped by 5 bases and J by 0 bases, with 13 bases between them. The CDR3 spells CASSIVGGANTGELFF. The DNA of the CDR3 is TGTGCCAGCAGCATAGTGGGAGGCGCGAACACCGGGGAGCTGTTTTTT.

The rearrangement uses TRBV30 and TRBJ2-3; no definite D call. Trimming shortened V by 0 bases and J by 0 bases, and 7 bases separated the two germline ends. CDR3 length: 14 residues. Germline CDR1 GTSNPN, CDR2 SVGIG (reference sequence). This chain's CDR3 is CAWSVTMSTDTQYF. As DNA, the CDR3 is TGTGCCTGGAGTGTAACAATGAGCACAGATACGCAGTATTTT.

The chain joins TRBV9 to TRBJ1-2, with TRBD1 matching 8 bases. Germline V CDR1 and CDR2: SGDLS, YYNGEE. V was pared by 3 bases and J by 3 bases, with 4 bases of the junction left unmatched. The CDR3 sequence is 14 residues long. The chain's CDR3 is CASSAGTGDYGYTF. The CDR3 DNA sequence: TGTGCCAGCAGCGCCGGGACAGGAGACTATGGCTACACCTTC.

V and J are TRBV5-8 and TRBJ2-7, with unresolved D. V lost 5 bases to trimming and J lost 2 bases, with 17 bases between them. Germline V gene sequence: CDR1 SGHTS, CDR2 YDEGEE. The CDR3 is 15 amino acids. The CDR3 loop reads CASRRDVSPAYEQYF. The CDR3 DNA follows: TGTGCCAGCAGACGAGACGTTTCCCCGGCCTACGAGCAGTACTTC.

The chain recombines TRBV5-6 with TRBJ2-7, with 7 positions matching TRBD2. V gave up 4 bases and J gave up 2 bases; unmatched junction bases: 9. Per germline, CDR1 SGHDT and CDR2 YYEEEE. CDR3 length: 15 amino acids. This chain's CDR3 is CASSQSGASAYEQYF. The CDR3 region has the DNA TGTGCCAGCAGCCAAAGCGGGGCCTCTGCCTACGAGCAGTACTTC.

The genes are TRBV29-1 and TRBJ1-2; D gene uncertain. With 2 bases removed from V and 8 bases from J, the gap between germline ends came to 12 bases. Germline V gene data show CDR1 as SQVTM and CDR2 as ANQGSEA. The CDR3 covers 12 residues. CDR3: CSVEIPIGGYTF. The CDR3 DNA reads TGCAGCGTTGAAATCCCCATTGGAGGCTACACCTTC.

This clone was recorded once. The chain is built from TRBV28 and TRBJ1-5; unclear D gene. The CDR3 has 14 residues. Trimming cost V 3 bases and J 3 bases, with 9 bases left between them. Germline V gene lookup returns CDR1 MDHEN and CDR2 SYDVKM. CDR3 sequence reads: CASSFSGNNQPQHF. CDR3 bases: TGTGCCAGCAGTTTTTCTGGGAACAATCAGCCCCAGCATTTT.

The rearrangement links TRBV28 to TRBJ2-1; D unclear. The germline V and J ends were trimmed by 6 bases and 7 bases, with 7 bases remaining between them. This CDR3 has 11 amino acids. Germline CDR1 MDHEN, CDR2 SYDVKM. CDR3 region: CASRDRNEQFF. CDR3 DNA: TGTGCCAGCAGAGACCGGAATGAGCAGTTCTTC.

The chain combines TRBV6-1 with TRBJ2-1, with unresolved D. The CDR3 runs to 15 residues. V dropped 11 bases and J dropped 3 bases, with 20 bases sitting between them. Germline V gene data show CDR1 as MNHNS and CDR2 as SASEGT. CDR3 amino acids: CAAEFLGSVYNEQFF. CDR3 sequence (DNA): TGTGCCGCAGAATTTTTGGGATCCGTCTACAATGAGCAGTTCTTC.

This chain connects TRBV28 to TRBJ2-4; unclear D gene. The CDR3 loop spans 16 amino acids. CDR1 and CDR2 from the germline V gene are MDHEN and SYDVKM. Trimming stripped 3 bases from V and 7 bases from J, with 19 bases between. CDR3 protein: CASSFRSGGMGNIQYF. The CDR3 DNA follows: TGTGCCAGCAGTTTCCGGAGTGGTGGTATGGGGAACATTCAGTACTTC.

The rearrangement links TRBV7-9 to TRBJ1-3; D remains unclear. Per germline, CDR1 SEHNR and CDR2 FQNEAQ (reference sequence). V dropped 5 bases and J dropped 4 bases, with 6 bases sitting between them. The CDR3 is made up of 12 amino acids. In nucleotides, the CDR3 is TGTGCCAGCAGCCCACAGGGAAACACCATATATTTT. Translation gives CASSPQGNTIYF.

This clone has only a few counts. The V gene is TRBV19, the J gene TRBJ1-4; 7 bases line up with TRBD1. Trimming cost V 6 bases and J 7 bases; bases outside gene matches: 8. CDR3 length: 14 residues. The germline gives CDR1 LNHDA, CDR2 SQIVND (reference sequence). CDR3 region: CASSEGAIGEKLFF. CDR3 in DNA: TGTGCCAGTAGCGAGGGGGCGATTGGTGAAAAACTGTTTTTT. Full variable domain (outside the CDR3, taken from reference TRBV19 and TRBJ1-4): DGGITQSPKYLFRKEGQNVTLSCEQNLNHDAMYWYRQDPGQGLRLIYYSQIVNDFQKGDIAEGYSVSREKKESFPLTVTSAQKNPTAFYLCASSEGAIGEKLFFGSGTQLSVL.

This clone was detected once. The V gene is TRBV7-8, the J gene TRBJ2-3; 12 nucleotides line up with TRBD2. The V and J ends lost 5 bases and 3 bases, in that order; junction bases with no gene match: 18. Germline V gene lookup returns CDR1 SGHVS and CDR2 FQNEAQ. The CDR3 length is 20 residues. Here the CDR3 reads CASSSRLAGAKGDGTDTQYF. CDR3 in DNA: TGTGCCAGCAGCAGTAGACTAGCGGGAGCCAAGGGTGATGGGACAGATACGCAGTATTTT.

This chain links TRBV29-1 with TRBJ2-3; no reliable D call. The CDR3 totals 17 residues. Germline V gene sequence: CDR1 SQVTM, CDR2 ANQGSEA. With 6 bases removed from V and 0 bases from J, the gap between germline ends came to 22 bases. CDR3 nucleotides: TGCAGCGTCCAGAAGATCGGCCGTTCCCTGAGCACAGATACGCAGTATTTT. Protein sequence: CSVQKIGRSLSTDTQYF.

The rearrangement joins TRBV5-4 to TRBJ2-7, with 10 bases fitting TRBD2. The CDR3 sequence is 13 residues long. V lost 3 bases, J lost 7 bases, and 4 bases stayed unmatched. Germline lookup yields CDR1 SGHNT and CDR2 YYREEE (reference sequence). The CDR3 region is CASSSRLAGEQYF. CDR3 coding DNA: TGTGCCAGCAGCTCTAGACTAGCGGGTGAGCAGTACTTC. The entire variable domain, with the rest obtained from reference TRBV5-4 and TRBJ2-7, is as follows: ETGVTQSPTHLIKTRGQQVTLRCSSQSGHNTVSWYQQALGQGPQFIFQYYREEENGRGNFPPRFSGLQFPNYSSELNVNALELDDSALYLCASSSRLAGEQYFGPGTRLTVT.

The chain joins TRBV19 to TRBJ1-3; possibly TRBD1 for D (5 bases). V shed 1 base and J shed 2 bases, with 9 bases lying between them. Looked up from germline, CDR1 is LNHDA and CDR2 is SQIVND (reference sequence). The CDR3 runs to 15 residues. The CDR3 region is CASSIATGPGNTIYF. CDR3 DNA sequence: TGTGCCAGTAGTATAGCGACGGGGCCTGGAAACACCATATATTTT.

The V gene is TRBV5-5, the J gene TRBJ1-1; D not certain. The CDR3 loop spans 14 amino acids. Germline assignment: CDR1 SGHKS and CDR2 YYEKEE (reference sequence). Trimming shortened V by 0 bases and J by 5 bases, and 11 bases separated the two germline ends. In DNA, the CDR3 is TGTGCCAGCAGCTTGGAAGGACGGAGAACTGAAGCTTTCTTT. Amino acids: CASSLEGRRTEAFF.

The chain employs TRBV4-1 and TRBJ1-2, with D possibly matching TRBD1 (5 bases). The CDR3 totals 16 residues. V dropped 0 bases and J dropped 7 bases, with 18 bases sitting between them. Germline assignment: CDR1 MGHRA and CDR2 YSYEKL. The DNA of the CDR3 is TGCGCCAGCAGCCAAGATTTGGGCGGGGCTCGAGGTGGCTACACCTTC. This codes for CASSQDLGGARGGYTF.

V is TRBV6-1 and J is TRBJ2-7, with D maybe TRBD1 (6 bases). V lost 6 bases, J lost 6 bases, and 6 bases lay in between. There are 10 residues in the CDR3. Germline V CDR1 and CDR2: MNHNS, SASEGT. The DNA for the CDR3 is TGTGCCAGCAGCAGGGGCGAGCAGTACTTC. Translating gives CASSRGEQYF.

The sample holds a few counts of this clone. The chain's CDR3 is CASSYLDRGATEAFF. Written as DNA, the CDR3 is TGTGCCAGCAGTTACCTGGACAGGGGGGCCACTGAAGCTTTCTTT. The gene calls are TRBV6-6 and TRBJ1-1, with 10 bases matching TRBD1. There are 15 residues in the CDR3. Germline V gene sequence: CDR1 MNHNY, CDR2 SVGAGI (reference sequence). With 2 bases clipped from V and 4 bases from J, the junction kept 4 bases outside the gene matches.

The chain joins TRBV30 to TRBJ1-4; TRBD1 aligns across 8 bases. The ends lost 2 bases at V and 4 bases at J; junction bases unmatched: 6. Germline values: CDR1 GTSNPN, CDR2 SVGIG (reference sequence). The CDR3 length is 15 residues. Here the CDR3 DNA reads TGTGCCTGGAGTCTCCGACAGGGGCGTAATGAAAAACTGTTTTTT. Encoded protein: CAWSLRQGRNEKLFF.

The gene calls are TRBV5-8 and TRBJ2-7; D call uncertain. The V gene's germline CDR1 is SGHTS and CDR2 YDEGEE. CDR3 size: 11 residues. Trimming pared 2 bases from V and 0 bases from J, leaving 0 bases between. CDR3 coding DNA: TGTGCCAGCAGCTTCTCCTACGAGCAGTACTTC. Translating it yields CASSFSYEQYF.

The chain is built from TRBV7-9 and TRBJ1-2; D might be TRBD1 (6 bases). Germline V lookup: CDR1 SEHNR, CDR2 FQNEAQ (reference sequence). CDR3 length equals 16 residues. Trimming removed 0 bases from V and 4 bases from J, with 15 bases in between. The chain's CDR3 is CASSLAGTKGPYGYTF. The CDR3 DNA reads as TGTGCCAGCAGCTTAGCCGGGACAAAAGGCCCCTATGGCTACACCTTC.

The chain carries TRBV15 and TRBJ2-1; D remains unclear. This CDR3 region has 15 residues. Trimming shortened V by 3 bases and J by 0 bases, and 9 bases separated the two germline ends. CDR1 is LNHNV and CDR2 is YYDKDF in the germline V gene (reference sequence). CDR3 coding DNA: TGTGCCACCAGCAGTACTCGAAGCTCCTACAATGAGCAGTTCTTC. Residues: CATSSTRSSYNEQFF. Supplemented by reference TRBV15 and TRBJ2-1, the full variable domain reads DAMVIQNPRYQVTQFGKPVTLSCSQTLNHNVMYWYQQKSSQAPKLLFHYYDKDFNNEADTPDNFQSRRPNTSFCFLDIRSPGLGDTAMYLCATSSTRSSYNEQFFGPGTRLTVL.

The J gene is TRBJ1-4, the V gene TRBV5-1; 11 bases agree with TRBD1. CDR1 is SGHRS and CDR2 is YFSETQ in the germline V gene. The length of the CDR3 is 16 residues. Unmatched junction bases numbered 9, after V lost 3 bases and J lost 8 bases. CDR3 sequence reads: CASSSRDRGWKEKLFF. The CDR3 DNA reads TGCGCCAGCAGCTCCCGGGACAGGGGGTGGAAGGAAAAACTGTTTTTT.

The chain joins TRBV6-1 to TRBJ1-1, with TRBD1 as a possible D gene (5 bases). Deletions cut 4 bases from V and 1 base from J, with 13 bases between. Germline-derived CDR1 and CDR2 are MNHNS and SASEGT. The CDR3 consists of 15 residues. CDR3 protein: CASSADRAQNTEAFF. CDR3 coding DNA: TGTGCCAGCAGTGCAGACAGAGCCCAGAACACTGAAGCTTTCTTT.

The V and J genes are TRBV11-1 and TRBJ2-7; 10 nucleotides align to TRBD1. The CDR3 extends over 15 amino acids. V was clipped by 5 bases and J by 2 bases; unmatched bases: 6. CDR1 is SGHAT and CDR2 is FQDESV in the germline V gene (reference sequence). For the CDR3, the DNA is TGTGCCAGCAGCGCCCGGACAGGGGGTCCCTACGAGCAGTACTTC. Its protein product is CASSARTGGPYEQYF.

The CDR3 spells CASSLPSGTGTYEQYF. The CDR3 DNA reads TGTGCCAGCAGCTTGCCTTCCGGGACAGGGACCTACGAGCAGTACTTC. The genes are TRBV5-5 and TRBJ2-7; TRBD1 aligns across 9 bases. CDR1 SGHKS and CDR2 YYEKEE come from the germline V gene (reference sequence). The CDR3 contains 16 residues. The V and J ends lost 1 base and 2 bases, in that order; junction bases with no gene match: 7.

This sequence joins TRBV4-2 and TRBJ1-1; D is unresolved. Trimming took off 1 base at V and 1 base at J, with 7 bases between the two ends. This CDR3 contains 14 residues. Germline CDR1 LGHNA, CDR2 YNFKEQ. CDR3 protein: CASSQGPRNTEAFF. CDR3 coding DNA: TGTGCCAGCAGCCAAGGCCCGAGGAACACTGAAGCTTTCTTT.